One sample yielded the 22 T cell receptor beta chains listed below, sequenced in a study of cytotoxic CD8 clonotypes in ibrutinib-treated CLL. Sequencing used immunoSEQ multiplex PCR; TCRdb keeps in-frame clones, though not all of them. The data show approximately 50,000 clones, 55% to 80% seen once. The source material was PBMCs, sampled after 12 months of ibrutinib treatment. The source of these receptors is a human donor with chronic lymphocytic leukemia.

The chain is built from TRBV10-1 and TRBJ2-3; D is perhaps TRBD1 or TRBD2 (5 bases each). Trimming left V 10 bases short and J 8 bases short, with 22 bases between. The CDR3 runs 14 residues. Per the germline V gene, CDR1 is WNHNN and CDR2 is SYGVQD (reference sequence). The CDR3: CANQPGRRAVTQYF. CDR3 coding DNA: TGCGCCAACCAACCGGGACGACGGGCGGTTACGCAGTATTTT.

The rearrangement joins TRBV6-5 to TRBJ2-7, with a weak D call TRBD1 (5 bases). This CDR3 spans 12 amino acids. The germline gives CDR1 MNHEY, CDR2 SVGAGI. The germline V and J ends were trimmed by 0 bases and 11 bases, with 11 bases remaining between them. DNA for the CDR3: TGTGCCAGCAGTTACTCGAGCAGGGTGAAGTACTTC. Translation gives CASSYSSRVKYF.

The CDR3: CASSLAISGGPKTYEQYF. In DNA, the CDR3 is TGCGCCAGCAGCTTGGCTATTAGCGGGGGGCCTAAAACCTACGAGCAGTACTTC. The J gene is TRBJ2-7, the V gene TRBV5-1; 10 bases are shared with TRBD2. Per the germline V gene, CDR1 is SGHRS and CDR2 is YFSETQ. V lost 0 bases and J lost 2; bases outside the gene matches: 11. The CDR3 totals 18 residues.

CDR3 DNA sequence: TGTGCCAGCAGCCATACAGGGGATCGAAACACCGGGGAGCTGTTTTTT. As protein: CASSHTGDRNTGELFF. The chain combines TRBV2 with TRBJ2-2; 7 nucleotides line up with TRBD1. V trimming: 6 bases; J trimming: 2 bases; junction bases outside the gene matches: 9. The CDR3 runs to 16 residues. Germline V gives CDR1 SNHLY, CDR2 FYNNEI.

The CDR3 DNA reads TGCGCCAGCAGCCAACTAGCGGGGGGCGGGGAGACCCAGTACTTC. This codes for CASSQLAGGGETQYF. The rearrangement joins TRBV5-1 to TRBJ2-5; 12 nucleotides line up with TRBD2. The length of the CDR3 is 15 residues. The V gene end was trimmed by 4 bases and the J gene end by 5 bases; junction bases not matched to a gene: 6. The germline V gene encodes CDR1 SGHRS and CDR2 YFSETQ.

The chain couples TRBV11-2 to TRBJ1-1; tentative D call: TRBD1 (5 bases). This CDR3 spans 15 amino acids. Germline V CDR1 and CDR2: SGHAT, FQNNGV. V lost 5 bases, J lost 5 bases, and 18 bases lay in between. CDR3 in DNA: TGTGCCAGCAGCCCTCTGGAGGCGGGGGAAACTGAAGCTTTCTTT. Translating gives CASSPLEAGETEAFF.

The chain has TRBV9 and TRBJ2-5; TRBD2 aligns across 9 bases. V was clipped by 0 bases and J by 2 bases; unmatched bases: 20. The germline CDR1 and CDR2 sequences are SGDLS and YYNGEE. The CDR3 is made up of 21 amino acids. The CDR3, as DNA: TGTGCCAGCAGCGTAGAAGGGACGGGGCTAGCGGGGACCTCGAGTCAAGAGACCCAGTACTTC. As protein: CASSVEGTGLAGTSSQETQYF.

This clone was recorded a few times. This chain connects TRBV5-1 to TRBJ2-2; unclear D gene. In germline, CDR1 is SGHRS, CDR2 YFSETQ. Trimming took off 3 bases at V and 1 base at J, with 4 bases between the two ends. The length of the CDR3 is 13 residues. CDR3 DNA sequence: TGCGCCAGCAGCTCCAGGAACACCGGGGAGCTGTTTTTT. Its translation: CASSSRNTGELFF.

The V gene is TRBV10-3, the J gene TRBJ1-2, with 7 bases fitting TRBD1. Germline values: CDR1 ENHRY, CDR2 SYGVKD. V was pared by 8 bases and J by 5 bases, with 8 bases of the junction left unmatched. The CDR3 has 13 amino acids. CDR3 nucleotides: TGTGCCATCGGGAGGGACAGTGGGTATGGCTACACCTTC. Its protein product is CAIGRDSGYGYTF.

The genes are TRBV5-6 and TRBJ2-7, with 12 bases identical to TRBD2. J lost 3 bases, V lost 3 bases, and 4 bases had no gene match. This CDR3 is 15 amino acids long. The V gene's germline CDR1 is SGHDT and CDR2 YYEEEE. The CDR3 DNA sequence: TGTGCCAGCAGCTACGGGACTAGCGGGTTCTACGAGCAGTACTTC. This gives the protein CASSYGTSGFYEQYF.

In its sample, this clone was seen a few times. V and J are TRBV11-1 and TRBJ2-7, with TRBD2 matching 8 bases. Germline V gene sequence: CDR1 SGHAT, CDR2 FQDESV (reference sequence). This CDR3 comprises 14 residues. V lost 5 bases to trimming and J lost 6 bases; unmatched junction nucleotides: 9. The CDR3 spells CASSPGRGSREQYF. The DNA of the CDR3 is TGTGCCAGCAGCCCCGGGAGGGGGTCTCGCGAGCAGTACTTC.

The V and J genes are TRBV2 and TRBJ2-7; 7 positions match TRBD1. This CDR3 comprises 12 residues. J was trimmed by 5 bases and V by 8 bases; bases with no gene match: 6. The germline V gene encodes CDR1 SNHLY and CDR2 FYNNEI. The CDR3 loop is CASGYRGHEQYF. For the CDR3, the DNA is TGTGCCAGCGGGTACAGGGGACACGAGCAGTACTTC.

This chain connects TRBV29-1 to TRBJ1-2; 7 bases align to TRBD1. The germline V gene has CDR1 SQVTM and CDR2 ANQGSEA. The CDR3 contains 13 residues. Trimming at V came to 3 bases and at J to 4 bases, leaving 5 bases not matched to a gene. CDR3 residues: CSVDQGQSYGYTF. The DNA of the CDR3 is TGCAGCGTTGACCAGGGACAGAGCTATGGCTACACCTTC.

The rearrangement joins TRBV27 to TRBJ1-1; 7 bases fit TRBD1. CDR1 and CDR2 from the germline V gene are MNHEY and SMNVEV (reference sequence). With V trimmed by 8 bases and J by 1 base, 4 bases remained unmatched. CDR3 length: 13 residues. The CDR3 bases are TGTGCCAGCGCTCCAGGGGGGAACACTGAAGCTTTCTTT. Translation: CASAPGGNTEAFF.

The J gene is TRBJ2-7, the V gene TRBV7-3; 8 nucleotides line up with TRBD2. V trimming: 4 bases; J trimming: 3 bases; junction bases outside the gene matches: 5. This CDR3 comprises 14 residues. CDR1 SGHTA and CDR2 FQGTGA come from the germline V gene. DNA for the CDR3: TGTGCCAGCAGCTCCAGCGGGGGTATCTACGAGCAGTACTTC. Protein sequence: CASSSSGGIYEQYF. The whole variable domain, remainder taken from reference TRBV7-3 and TRBJ2-7, is GAGVSQTPSNKVTEKGKYVELRCDPISGHTALYWYRQSLGQGPEFLIYFQGTGAADDSGLPNDRFFAVRPEGSVSTLKIQRTERGDSAVYLCASSSSGGIYEQYFGPGTRLTVT.

The chain is built from TRBV4-2 and TRBJ2-7; 14 nucleotides agree with TRBD2. This CDR3 is built from 16 residues. V was pared by 5 bases and J by 3 bases, with 6 bases of the junction left unmatched. Germline V gene lookup returns CDR1 LGHNA and CDR2 YNFKEQ. The CDR3 spells CASSGTSGGPIYEQYF. The CDR3 nucleotides are TGTGCCAGCAGCGGGACTAGCGGGGGTCCTATCTACGAGCAGTACTTC.

The chain uses TRBV18 and TRBJ2-7; D ambiguous. The germline V gene has CDR1 KGHSH and CDR2 LQKENI. There are 15 residues in the CDR3. Trimming removed 2 bases at V and 2 bases at J, with 13 bases between. The CDR3 is CASSPLGRATYEQYF. Written as DNA, the CDR3 is TGTGCCAGCTCACCATTAGGAAGGGCCACCTACGAGCAGTACTTC.

This clone has a handful of counts. The chain is built from TRBV30 and TRBJ2-7; D uncertain. The CDR3 runs to 15 residues. Germline assignment: CDR1 GTSNPN and CDR2 SVGIG (reference sequence). Deletions cut 7 bases from V and 0 bases from J, with 19 bases between. The CDR3 is CAYIGRHSPSYEQYF. The CDR3 DNA reads TGTGCCTATATTGGAAGGCACTCGCCCTCCTACGAGCAGTACTTC.

This sequence joins TRBV6-5 and TRBJ1-2; D remains unclear. This CDR3 has 12 residues. The germline V gene has CDR1 MNHEY and CDR2 SVGAGI. Trimming removed 8 bases at V and 4 bases at J, with 11 bases between. The CDR3 coding sequence is TGTGCCAGCTCTGTCCCAGGCTATGGCTACACCTTC. It yields the protein CASSVPGYGYTF.

In this sample, this clone turned up a few times. This chain uses TRBV27 with TRBJ1-2, with 7 bases aligning to TRBD1. The ends lost 4 bases at V and 4 bases at J; junction bases unmatched: 9. Per the germline V gene, CDR1 is MNHEY and CDR2 is SMNVEV (reference sequence). The CDR3 loop spans 15 amino acids. The CDR3 region is CASSSTRGYVYGYTF. For the CDR3, the DNA is TGTGCCAGCAGTTCAACCAGGGGGTACGTCTATGGCTACACCTTC.

This sequence joins TRBV28 and TRBJ1-2; TRBD1 matches at 9 bases. The CDR3 is made up of 12 amino acids. J gave up 5 bases and V 7 bases, and 2 bases lay outside the gene matches. Germline CDR1 and CDR2: MDHEN and SYDVKM. Written as DNA, the CDR3 is TGTGCCAGCATCGGGACAGGGTATGGCTACACCTTC. This sequence encodes CASIGTGYGYTF.

The rearrangement links TRBV4-2 to TRBJ1-5; D might be TRBD1 (5 bases). Germline CDR1 and CDR2: LGHNA and YNFKEQ. With 1 base removed from V and 7 bases from J, the gap between germline ends came to 14 bases. This CDR3 is 15 amino acids long. The CDR3 coding sequence is TGTGCCAGCAGCCAAGTGGTGCAGGGCCGACAGCCCCAGCATTTT. It specifies CASSQVVQGRQPQHF.